Many counts were recorded for the clone carrying this T cell receptor (beta chain). The sample comes from a study of T-cell reconstitution after alpha-beta-depleted transplantation in children. The V and J ends lost 5 bases and 12 bases, in that order; junction bases with no gene match: 10. Per the germline V gene, CDR1 is DFQATT and CDR2 is SNEGSKA (reference sequence). CDR3 length: 14 residues. Library preparation (for TCRbeta) was performed with unique molecular identifiers. MiXCR, applied by TCRdb to the PCR reads, yields one record per CDR3 protein. Here the sample spans fewer than 700,000 distinct CDR3 sequences, roughly 23% being singletons.

The V call is TRBV20-1, the J call TRBJ2-1; the match to TRBD2 covers 13 bases. The source was PBMCs, mostly from graft donor cells, collected 360 days after TCRalphabeta/CD19-depleted stem cell transplant. The receptor comes from a boy younger than two who had a stem cell transplant for acute myeloid leukemia, so the T cells may come from the graft donor. CDR3 region: CSAQTGTSGIGQFF. The CDR3 DNA follows: TGCAGTGCTCAAACCGGGACTAGCGGGATTGGGCAGTTCTTC.